This T cell receptor (beta chain) was observed in a study of shared clonotypes between healthy human individuals. Donors were healthy HIV-negative adults without recent acute infections or vaccinations. TCRdb's table, derived via immunoSEQ multiplex PCR, lists solely in-frame clones and lacks some. The profile shows around 480,000 clones, 75% to 80% of them singletons. The CDR3 is made up of 13 amino acids. The germline CDR1 and CDR2 sequences are MNHEY and SMNVEV (reference sequence). V lost 6 bases, J lost 7 bases, and 4 bases stayed unmatched. Input material: PBMCs. This receptor was taken from a woman aged 40 to 50 in good health. Some clones in this sample may be carry-over from other donors' samples. The genes are TRBV27 and TRBJ1-4; 8 bases match TRBD1. CDR3 loop: CASSQQGGEKLFF. The CDR3 region has the DNA TGTGCCAGCAGCCAACAGGGGGGTGAAAAACTGTTTTTT.